This TCR beta chain stems from a study of blood T cell repertoires in COVID-19. Study-level background: Some COVID-19 samples were acute and others convalescent; all came from the United States, Italy and Spain. T cells, B-cell-depleted T cells, or PBMCs provided the cDNA or gDNA that served as material.

Using immunoSEQ multiplex PCR, the repertoire was profiled, and TCRdb retains in-frame clones only, with some absent. The sample includes about 45,000 clones, about 83% of them seen just once. This clone was seen only once. Material for sequencing was peripheral blood. The TCR comes from an elderly man in a cohort sampled during active COVID-19.

The CDR3 sequence is CASSLRGRNSPLHF. The DNA for the CDR3 is TGTGCCAGCAGTTTGCGGGGGCGTAATTCACCCCTCCACTTT. The rearrangement uses TRBV27 and TRBJ1-6; D perhaps matches TRBD1 (6 bases). Between the trimmed V and J ends, which lost 3 bases and 6 bases, there was a span of 9 bases. The CDR3 is 14 amino acids. Germline V lookup: CDR1 MNHEY, CDR2 SMNVEV (reference sequence).